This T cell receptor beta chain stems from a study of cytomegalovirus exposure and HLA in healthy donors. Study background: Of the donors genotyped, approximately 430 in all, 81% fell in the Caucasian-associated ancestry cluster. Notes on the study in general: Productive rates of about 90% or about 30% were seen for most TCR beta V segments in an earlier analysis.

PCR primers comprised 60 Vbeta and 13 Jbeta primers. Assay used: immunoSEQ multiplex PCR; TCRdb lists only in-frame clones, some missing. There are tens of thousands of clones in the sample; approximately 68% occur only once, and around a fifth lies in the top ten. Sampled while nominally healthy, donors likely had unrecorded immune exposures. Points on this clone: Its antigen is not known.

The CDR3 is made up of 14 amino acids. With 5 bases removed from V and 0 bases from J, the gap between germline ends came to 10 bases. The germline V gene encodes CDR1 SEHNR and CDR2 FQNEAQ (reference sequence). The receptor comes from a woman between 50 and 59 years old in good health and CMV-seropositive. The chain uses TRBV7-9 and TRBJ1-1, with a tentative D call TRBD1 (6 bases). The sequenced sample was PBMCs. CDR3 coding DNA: TGTGCCAGCAGCAAGGACAGCATGAACACTGAAGCTTTCTTT. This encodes CASSKDSMNTEAFF.